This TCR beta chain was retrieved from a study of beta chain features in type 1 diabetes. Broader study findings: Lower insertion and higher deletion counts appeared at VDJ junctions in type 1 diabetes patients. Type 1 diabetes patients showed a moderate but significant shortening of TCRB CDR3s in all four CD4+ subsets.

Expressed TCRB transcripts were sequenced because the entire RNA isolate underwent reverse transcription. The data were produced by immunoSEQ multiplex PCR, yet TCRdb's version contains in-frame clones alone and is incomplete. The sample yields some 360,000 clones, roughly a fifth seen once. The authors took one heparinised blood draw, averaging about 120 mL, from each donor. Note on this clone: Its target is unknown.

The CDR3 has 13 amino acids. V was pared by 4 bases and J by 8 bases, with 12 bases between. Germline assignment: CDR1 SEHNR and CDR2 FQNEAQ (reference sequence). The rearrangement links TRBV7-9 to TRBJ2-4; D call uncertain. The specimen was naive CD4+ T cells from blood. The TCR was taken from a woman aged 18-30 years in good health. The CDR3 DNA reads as TGTGCCAGCAGCTCCGTGGGCTCAGACATTCAGTACTTC. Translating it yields CASSSVGSDIQYF.